The sequence of this T cell receptor beta chain was determined in a study of blood T cells in healthy people across ages. About the study: Capture via template switching afforded approximately one barcoded beta molecule per two T cells. General observations from the study: Naive and antigen-experienced cells were not separated, limiting conclusive comparison.

Next came a second PCR, run for 7 to 11 cycles, which used a sample-barcoded 5' primer along with a J-beta primer mix. The authors tagged each cDNA molecule using a template-switch adaptor with 12 random nucleotides. TCRdb passed the 5' RACE reads through MiXCR, listing each CDR3 protein once. The sample records fewer than 800,000 distinct CDR3 sequences, approximately 31% being singletons. CDR3 length equals 14 residues. Trimming left V 5 bases short and J 8 bases short, with 18 bases between. This clonotype was recorded at least ten times. Antigen: not known. The receptor was derived from a woman over 75 in good health. The chain has TRBV12-3 or TRBV12-4 and TRBJ1-2; perhaps TRBD1 as D (5 bases). Specimen: blood. CDR3 coding DNA: TGTGCCAGCAGTCCGGGACCAGGTTTTGGAGGCTACACCTTC. It encodes CASSPGPGFGGYTF.